This TCR beta chain was retrieved from a study of OX40 agonist ivuxolimab in advanced cancers. About the research overall: Hepatocellular carcinoma, melanoma, renal cell or head and neck cancer affected the dose-escalation patients. Whole-study results and caveats: CD4+ and CD8+ blood T cells expanded clonally by week 6 at 0.1 to 3.0 mg/kg.

As to this clone: The target antigen is unknown.

The ends were cut back, 0 bases at V and 2 bases at J, with 8 bases in the middle. This CDR3 spans 14 amino acids. From germline, CDR1 is WNHNN and CDR2 SYGVQD (reference sequence). Only in-frame clones appear in the TCRdb table, and some are missing; sequencing was by immunoSEQ multiplex PCR. The data show 40,000 to 50,000 clones, with around 80% seen just once and around 9.3% held by the top ten. The sequencing used CD4+ or CD8+ T cells sorted from blood, collected in a trial of the OX40 agonist ivuxolimab. The V and J genes are TRBV10-1 and TRBJ2-7; D assignment may be TRBD1 or TRBD2 (5 bases each). This receptor was identified in an adult with an advanced solid tumor such as melanoma, head and neck, liver or kidney cancer. In DNA form, the CDR3 reads TGCGCCAGCAGTGAGTCGATGGGACCCTACGAGCAGTACTTC. This translates into CASSESMGPYEQYF.